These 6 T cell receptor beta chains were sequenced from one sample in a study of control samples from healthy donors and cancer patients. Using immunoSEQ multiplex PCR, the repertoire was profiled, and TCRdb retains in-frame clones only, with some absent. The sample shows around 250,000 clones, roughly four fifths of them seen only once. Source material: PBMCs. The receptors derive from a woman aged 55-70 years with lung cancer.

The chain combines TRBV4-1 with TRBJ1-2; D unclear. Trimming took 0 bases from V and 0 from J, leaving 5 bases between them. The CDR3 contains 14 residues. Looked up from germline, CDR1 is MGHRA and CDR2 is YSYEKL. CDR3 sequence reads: CASSQDGANYGYTF. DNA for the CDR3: TGCGCCAGCAGCCAAGACGGAGCTAACTATGGCTACACCTTC.

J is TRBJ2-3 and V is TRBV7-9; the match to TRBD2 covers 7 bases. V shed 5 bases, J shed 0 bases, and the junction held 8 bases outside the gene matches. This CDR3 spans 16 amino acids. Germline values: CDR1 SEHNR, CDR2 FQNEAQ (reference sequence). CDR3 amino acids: CASSAGLGPSTDTQYF. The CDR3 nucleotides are TGTGCCAGCAGCGCCGGACTAGGTCCCAGCACAGATACGCAGTATTTT.

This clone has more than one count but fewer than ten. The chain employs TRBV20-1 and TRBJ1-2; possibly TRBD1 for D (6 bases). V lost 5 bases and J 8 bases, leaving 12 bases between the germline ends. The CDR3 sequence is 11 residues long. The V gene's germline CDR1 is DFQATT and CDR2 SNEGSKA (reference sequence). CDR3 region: CSASDSPGYTF. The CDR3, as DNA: TGCAGTGCTTCGGACAGTCCCGGCTACACCTTC.

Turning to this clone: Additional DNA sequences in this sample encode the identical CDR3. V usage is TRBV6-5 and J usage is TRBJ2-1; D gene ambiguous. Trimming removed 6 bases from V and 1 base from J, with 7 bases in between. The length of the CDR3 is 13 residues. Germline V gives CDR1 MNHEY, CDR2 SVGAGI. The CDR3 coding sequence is TGTGCCAGCAGCTGGGATTCCTACAATGAGCAGTTCTTC. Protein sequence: CASSWDSYNEQFF.

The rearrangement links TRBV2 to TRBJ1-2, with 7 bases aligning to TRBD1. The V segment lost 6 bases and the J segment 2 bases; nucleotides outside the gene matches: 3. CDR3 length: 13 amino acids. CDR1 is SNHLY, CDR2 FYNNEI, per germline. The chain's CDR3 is CASREQGNYGYTF. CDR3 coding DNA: TGTGCCAGCAGGGAACAGGGGAACTATGGCTACACCTTC. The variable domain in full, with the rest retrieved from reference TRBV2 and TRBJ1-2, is EPEVTQTPSHQVTQMGQEVILRCVPISNHLYFYWYRQILGQKVEFLVSFYNNEISEKSEIFDDQFSVERPDGSNFTLKIRSTKLEDSAMYFCASREQGNYGYTFGSGTRLTVV.

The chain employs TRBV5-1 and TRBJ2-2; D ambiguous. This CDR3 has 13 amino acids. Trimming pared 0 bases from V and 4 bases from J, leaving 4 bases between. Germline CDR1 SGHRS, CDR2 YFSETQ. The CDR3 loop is CASSLAVTGELFF. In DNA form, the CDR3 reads TGCGCCAGCAGCTTGGCAGTCACCGGGGAGCTGTTTTTT. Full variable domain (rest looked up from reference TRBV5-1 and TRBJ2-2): KAGVTQTPRYLIKTRGQQVTLSCSPISGHRSVSWYQQTPGQGLQFLFEYFSETQRNKGNFPGRFSGRQFSNSRSEMNVSTLELGDSALYLCASSLAVTGELFFGEGSRLTVL.